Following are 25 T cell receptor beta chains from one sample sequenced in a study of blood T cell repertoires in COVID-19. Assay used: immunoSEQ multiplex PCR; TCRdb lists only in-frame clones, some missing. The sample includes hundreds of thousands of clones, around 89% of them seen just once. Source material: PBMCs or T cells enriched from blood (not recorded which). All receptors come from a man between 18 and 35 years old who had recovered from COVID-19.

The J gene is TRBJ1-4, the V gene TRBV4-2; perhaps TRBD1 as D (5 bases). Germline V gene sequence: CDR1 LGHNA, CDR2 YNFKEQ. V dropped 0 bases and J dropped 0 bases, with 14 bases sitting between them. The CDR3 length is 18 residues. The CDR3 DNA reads TGTGCCAGCAGCCAAGACCCGCTGACAGCAGCAACTAATGAAAAACTGTTTTTT. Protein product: CASSQDPLTAATNEKLFF.

The CDR3 DNA follows: TGTGCCAGCAGCGTCGACAGGGACACTGAAGCTTTCTTT. Its protein is CASSVDRDTEAFF. The chain couples TRBV5-5 to TRBJ1-1; 7 bases fit TRBD1. With V trimmed by 4 bases and J by 3 bases, 3 bases remained unmatched. Germline V gene data show CDR1 as SGHKS and CDR2 as YYEKEE (reference sequence). The CDR3 is 13 residues long.

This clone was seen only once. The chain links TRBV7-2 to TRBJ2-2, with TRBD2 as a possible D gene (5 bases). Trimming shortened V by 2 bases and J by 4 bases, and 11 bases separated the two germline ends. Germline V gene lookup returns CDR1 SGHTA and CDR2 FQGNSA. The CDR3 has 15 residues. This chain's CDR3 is CASSLFGIRTGELFF. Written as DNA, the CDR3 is TGTGCCAGCAGCTTATTCGGGATTCGCACCGGGGAGCTGTTTTTT. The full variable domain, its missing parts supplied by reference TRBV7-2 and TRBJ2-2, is GAGVSQSPSNKVTEKGKDVELRCDPISGHTALYWYRQSLGQGLEFLIYFQGNSAPDKSGLPSDRFSAERTGGSVSTLTIQRTQQEDSAVYLCASSLFGIRTGELFFGEGSRLTVL.

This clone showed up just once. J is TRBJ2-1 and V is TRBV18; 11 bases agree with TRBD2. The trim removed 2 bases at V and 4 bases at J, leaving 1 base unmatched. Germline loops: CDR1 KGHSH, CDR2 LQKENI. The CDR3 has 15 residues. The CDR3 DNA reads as TGTGCCAGCTCACCAGGGACTAGCGGTTACAATGAGCAGTTCTTC. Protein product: CASSPGTSGYNEQFF.

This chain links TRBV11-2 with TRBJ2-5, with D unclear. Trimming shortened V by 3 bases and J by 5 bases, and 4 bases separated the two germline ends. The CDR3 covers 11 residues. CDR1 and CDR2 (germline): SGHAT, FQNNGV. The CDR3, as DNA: TGTGCCAGCAGCTTTACTGAGACCCAGTACTTC. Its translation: CASSFTETQYF.

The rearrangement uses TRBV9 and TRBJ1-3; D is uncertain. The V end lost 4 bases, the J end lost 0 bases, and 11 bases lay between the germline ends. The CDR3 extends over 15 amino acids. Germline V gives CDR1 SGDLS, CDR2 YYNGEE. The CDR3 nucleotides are TGTGCCAGCAGCCCACTACTCGGCTCTGGAAACACCATATATTTT. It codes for CASSPLLGSGNTIYF.

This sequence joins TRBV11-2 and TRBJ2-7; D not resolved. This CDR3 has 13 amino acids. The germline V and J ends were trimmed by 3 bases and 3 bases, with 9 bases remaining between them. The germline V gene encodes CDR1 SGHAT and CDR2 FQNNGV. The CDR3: CASSFTQNYEQYF. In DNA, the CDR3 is TGTGCCAGCAGCTTTACCCAGAACTACGAGCAGTACTTC.

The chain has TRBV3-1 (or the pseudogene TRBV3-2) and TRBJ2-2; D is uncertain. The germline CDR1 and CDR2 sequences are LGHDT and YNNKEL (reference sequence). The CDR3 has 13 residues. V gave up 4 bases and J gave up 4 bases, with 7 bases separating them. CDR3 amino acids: CASSRGFTGELFF. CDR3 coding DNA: TGTGCCAGCAGCCGCGGATTCACCGGGGAGCTGTTTTTT.

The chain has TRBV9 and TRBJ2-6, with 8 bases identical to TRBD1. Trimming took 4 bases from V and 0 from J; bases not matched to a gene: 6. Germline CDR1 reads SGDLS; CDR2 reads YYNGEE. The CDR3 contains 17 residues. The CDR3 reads CASSPGTGGSGANVLTF. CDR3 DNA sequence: TGTGCCAGCAGCCCTGGGACAGGAGGCTCTGGGGCCAACGTCCTGACTTTC. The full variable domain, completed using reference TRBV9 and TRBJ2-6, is DSGVTQTPKHLITATGQRVTLRCSPRSGDLSVYWYQQSLDQGLQFLIQYYNGEERAKGNILERFSAQQFPDLHSELNLSSLELGDSALYFCASSPGTGGSGANVLTFGAGSRLTVL.

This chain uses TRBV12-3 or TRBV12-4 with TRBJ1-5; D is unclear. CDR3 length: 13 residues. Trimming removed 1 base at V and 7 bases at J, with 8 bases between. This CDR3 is CASSLGAGQPQHF. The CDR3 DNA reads TGTGCCAGCAGTTTAGGAGCGGGGCAGCCCCAGCATTTT.

CDR3 in DNA: TGTGCCAGCAGTTTCAGAGGGAGAGATGAAAAACTGTTTTTT. This codes for CASSFRGRDEKLFF. This rearrangement joins TRBV28 to TRBJ1-4; D is unresolved. The CDR3 length is 14 residues. Germline CDR1 is MDHEN and CDR2 is SYDVKM. Trimming cost V 3 bases and J 6 bases, with 11 bases left between them.

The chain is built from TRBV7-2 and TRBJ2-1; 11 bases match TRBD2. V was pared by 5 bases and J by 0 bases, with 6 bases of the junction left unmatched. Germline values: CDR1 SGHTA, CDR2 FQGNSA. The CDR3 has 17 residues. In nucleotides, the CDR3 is TGTGCCAGCAGCCCGTTCGGGACTAGCGGCTCCTACAATGAGCAGTTCTTC. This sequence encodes CASSPFGTSGSYNEQFF.

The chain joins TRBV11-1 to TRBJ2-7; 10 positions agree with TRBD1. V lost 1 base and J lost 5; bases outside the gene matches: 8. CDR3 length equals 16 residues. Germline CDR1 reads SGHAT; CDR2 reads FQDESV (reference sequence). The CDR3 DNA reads TGTGCCAGCAGCTTAGACCTGGGACAGGGGATCCACGAGCAGTACTTC. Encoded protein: CASSLDLGQGIHEQYF.

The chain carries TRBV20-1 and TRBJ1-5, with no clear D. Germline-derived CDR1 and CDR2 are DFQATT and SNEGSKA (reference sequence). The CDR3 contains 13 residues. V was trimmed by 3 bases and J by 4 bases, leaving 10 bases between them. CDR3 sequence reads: CSASEGANQPQHF. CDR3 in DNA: TGCAGTGCTAGTGAGGGCGCGAATCAGCCCCAGCATTTT.

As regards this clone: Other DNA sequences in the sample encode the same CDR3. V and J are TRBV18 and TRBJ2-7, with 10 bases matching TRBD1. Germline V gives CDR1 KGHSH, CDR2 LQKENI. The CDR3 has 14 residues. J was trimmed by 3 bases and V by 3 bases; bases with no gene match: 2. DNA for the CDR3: TGTGCCAGCTCACCGGGGACAGGGGTCTACGAGCAGTACTTC. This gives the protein CASSPGTGVYEQYF.

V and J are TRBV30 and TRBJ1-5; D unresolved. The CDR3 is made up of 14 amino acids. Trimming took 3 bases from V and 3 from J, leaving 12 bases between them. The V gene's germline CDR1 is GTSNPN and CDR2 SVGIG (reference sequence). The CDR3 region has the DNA TGTGCCTGGAGGGGAGGAGGGCCCAATCAGCCCCAGCATTTT. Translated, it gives CAWRGGGPNQPQHF.

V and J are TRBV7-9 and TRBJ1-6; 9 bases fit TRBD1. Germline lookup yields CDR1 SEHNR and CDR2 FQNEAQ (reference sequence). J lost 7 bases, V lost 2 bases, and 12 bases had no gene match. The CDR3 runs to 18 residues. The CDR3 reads CASSLSLAGQGRNSPLHF. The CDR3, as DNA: TGTGCCAGCAGCTTAAGTCTTGCGGGACAGGGCCGCAATTCACCCCTCCACTTT.

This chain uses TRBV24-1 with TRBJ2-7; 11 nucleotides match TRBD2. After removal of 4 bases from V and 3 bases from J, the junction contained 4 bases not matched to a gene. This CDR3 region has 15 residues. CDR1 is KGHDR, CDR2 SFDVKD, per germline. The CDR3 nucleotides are TGTGCCACCAGTGAGTCCGGGACTAGCGGCTACGAGCAGTACTTC. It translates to CATSESGTSGYEQYF.

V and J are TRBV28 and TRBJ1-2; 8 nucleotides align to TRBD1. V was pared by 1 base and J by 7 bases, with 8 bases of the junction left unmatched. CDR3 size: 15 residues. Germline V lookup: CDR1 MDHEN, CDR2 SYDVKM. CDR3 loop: CASSLSQGAIAGYTF. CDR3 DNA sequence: TGTGCCAGCAGTTTATCTCAGGGGGCGATCGCTGGCTACACCTTC.

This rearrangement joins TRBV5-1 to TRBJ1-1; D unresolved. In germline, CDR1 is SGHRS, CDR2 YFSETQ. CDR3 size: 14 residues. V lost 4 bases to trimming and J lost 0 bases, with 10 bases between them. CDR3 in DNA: TGCGCCAGCAGCGCTCAGAGGTTGAACACTGAAGCTTTCTTT. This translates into CASSAQRLNTEAFF. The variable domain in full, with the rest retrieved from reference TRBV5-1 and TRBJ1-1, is KAGVTQTPRYLIKTRGQQVTLSCSPISGHRSVSWYQQTPGQGLQFLFEYFSETQRNKGNFPGRFSGRQFSNSRSEMNVSTLELGDSALYLCASSAQRLNTEAFFGQGTRLTVV.

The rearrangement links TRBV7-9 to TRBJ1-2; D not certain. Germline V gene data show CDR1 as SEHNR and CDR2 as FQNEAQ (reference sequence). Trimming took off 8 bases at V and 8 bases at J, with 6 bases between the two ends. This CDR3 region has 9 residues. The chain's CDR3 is CASGEGYTF. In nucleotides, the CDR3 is TGTGCCAGCGGAGAAGGCTACACCTTC.

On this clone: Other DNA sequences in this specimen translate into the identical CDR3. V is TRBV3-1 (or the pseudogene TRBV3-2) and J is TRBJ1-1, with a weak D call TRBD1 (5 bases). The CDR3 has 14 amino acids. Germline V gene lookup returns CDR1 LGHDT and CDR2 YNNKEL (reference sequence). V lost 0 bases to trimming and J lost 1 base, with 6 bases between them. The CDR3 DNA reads TGTGCCAGCAGCCAAGACCAGGGGAACACTGAAGCTTTCTTT. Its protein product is CASSQDQGNTEAFF.

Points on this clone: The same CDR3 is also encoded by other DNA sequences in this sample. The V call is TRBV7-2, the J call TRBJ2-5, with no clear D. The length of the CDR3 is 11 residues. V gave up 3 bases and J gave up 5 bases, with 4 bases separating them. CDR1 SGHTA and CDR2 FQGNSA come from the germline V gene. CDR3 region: CASSFSETQYF. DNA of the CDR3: TGTGCCAGCAGCTTTAGCGAGACCCAGTACTTC.

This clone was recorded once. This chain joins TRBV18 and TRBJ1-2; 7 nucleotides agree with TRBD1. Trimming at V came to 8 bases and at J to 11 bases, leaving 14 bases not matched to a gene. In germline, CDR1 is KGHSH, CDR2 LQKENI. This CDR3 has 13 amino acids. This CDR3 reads CASAEDRERPYTF. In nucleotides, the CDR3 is TGTGCCAGCGCCGAAGACAGGGAGCGTCCTTACACCTTC.

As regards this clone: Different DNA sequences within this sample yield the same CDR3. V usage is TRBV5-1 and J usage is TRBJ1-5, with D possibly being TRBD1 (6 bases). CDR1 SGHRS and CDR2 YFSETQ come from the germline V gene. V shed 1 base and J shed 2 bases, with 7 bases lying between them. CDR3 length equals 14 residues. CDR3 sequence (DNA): TGCGCCAGCAGCTTGTCAGGGGGCAATCAGCCCCAGCATTTT. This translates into CASSLSGGNQPQHF.